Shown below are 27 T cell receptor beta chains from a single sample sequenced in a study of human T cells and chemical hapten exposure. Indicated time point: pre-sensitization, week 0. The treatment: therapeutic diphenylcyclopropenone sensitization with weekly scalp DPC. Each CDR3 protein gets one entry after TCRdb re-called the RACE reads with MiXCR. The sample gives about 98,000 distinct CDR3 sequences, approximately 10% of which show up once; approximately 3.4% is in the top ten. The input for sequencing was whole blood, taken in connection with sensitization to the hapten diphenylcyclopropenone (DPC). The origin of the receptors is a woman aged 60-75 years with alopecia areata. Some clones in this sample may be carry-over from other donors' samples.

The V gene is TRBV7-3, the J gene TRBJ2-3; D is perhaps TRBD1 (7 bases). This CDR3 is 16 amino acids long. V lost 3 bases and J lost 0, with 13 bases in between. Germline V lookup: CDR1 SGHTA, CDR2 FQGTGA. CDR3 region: CASSLAGGRSTDTQYF. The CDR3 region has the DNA TGTGCCAGCAGCTTGGCAGGGGGGCGAAGCACAGATACGCAGTATTTT. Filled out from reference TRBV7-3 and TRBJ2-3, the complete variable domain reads GAGVSQTPSNKVTEKGKYVELRCDPISGHTALYWYRQSLGQGPEFLIYFQGTGAADDSGLPNDRFFAVRPEGSVSTLKIQRTERGDSAVYLCASSLAGGRSTDTQYFGPGTRLTVL.

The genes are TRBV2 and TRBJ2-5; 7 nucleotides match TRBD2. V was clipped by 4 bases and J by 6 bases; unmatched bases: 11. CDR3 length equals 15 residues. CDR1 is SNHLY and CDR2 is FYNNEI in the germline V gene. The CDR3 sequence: CASSGRQAGKKTQYF. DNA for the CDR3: TGTGCCAGCAGTGGGCGGCAAGCGGGGAAGAAGACCCAGTACTTC.

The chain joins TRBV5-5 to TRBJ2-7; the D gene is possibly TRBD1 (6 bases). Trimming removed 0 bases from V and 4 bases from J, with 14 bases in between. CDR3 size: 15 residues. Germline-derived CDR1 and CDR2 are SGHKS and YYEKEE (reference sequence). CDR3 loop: CASSLGSTGPYEQYF. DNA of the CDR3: TGTGCCAGCAGCTTGGGATCGACAGGACCTTACGAGCAGTACTTC.

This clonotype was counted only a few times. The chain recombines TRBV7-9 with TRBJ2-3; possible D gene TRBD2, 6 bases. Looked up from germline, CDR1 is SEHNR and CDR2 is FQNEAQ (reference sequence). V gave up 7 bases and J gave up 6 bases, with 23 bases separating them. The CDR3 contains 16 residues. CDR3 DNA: TGTGCCAGCATTGAGGCGCGGGGAGAAGCTAGGGATACGCAGTATTTT. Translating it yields CASIEARGEARDTQYF.

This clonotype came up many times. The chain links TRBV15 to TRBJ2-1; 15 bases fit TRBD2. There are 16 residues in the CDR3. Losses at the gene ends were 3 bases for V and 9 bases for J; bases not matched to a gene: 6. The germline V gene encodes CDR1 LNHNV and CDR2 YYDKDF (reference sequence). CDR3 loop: CATSRGGLAGGREQFF. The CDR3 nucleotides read TGTGCCACCAGCAGGGGAGGACTAGCGGGGGGGCGTGAGCAGTTCTTC.

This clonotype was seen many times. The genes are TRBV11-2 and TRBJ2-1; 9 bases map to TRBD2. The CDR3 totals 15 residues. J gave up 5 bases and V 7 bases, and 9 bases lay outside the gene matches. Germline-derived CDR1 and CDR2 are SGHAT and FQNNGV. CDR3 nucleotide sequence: TGTGCCAGCAATACCGGGACTAGCCTTAACAATGAGCAGTTCTTC. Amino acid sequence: CASNTGTSLNNEQFF.

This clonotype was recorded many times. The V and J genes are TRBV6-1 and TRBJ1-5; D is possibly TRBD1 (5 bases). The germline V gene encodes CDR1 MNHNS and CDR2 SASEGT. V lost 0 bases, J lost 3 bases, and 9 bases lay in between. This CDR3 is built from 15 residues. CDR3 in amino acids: CASSEARDLNQPQHF. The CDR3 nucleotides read TGTGCCAGCAGTGAAGCGCGGGACCTCAATCAGCCCCAGCATTTT.

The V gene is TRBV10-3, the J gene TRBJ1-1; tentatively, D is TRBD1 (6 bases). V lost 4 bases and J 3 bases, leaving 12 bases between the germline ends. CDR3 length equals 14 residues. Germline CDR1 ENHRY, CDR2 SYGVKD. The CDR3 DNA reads TGTGCCATCAGTGTAGGGGGAAGGGACACTGAAGCTTTCTTT. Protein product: CAISVGGRDTEAFF.

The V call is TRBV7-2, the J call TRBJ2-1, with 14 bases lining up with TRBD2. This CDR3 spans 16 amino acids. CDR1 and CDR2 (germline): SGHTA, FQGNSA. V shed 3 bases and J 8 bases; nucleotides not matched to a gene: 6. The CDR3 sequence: CASSLTSGGAPHEQFF. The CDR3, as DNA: TGTGCCAGCAGCTTGACTAGCGGGGGGGCACCCCATGAGCAGTTCTTC. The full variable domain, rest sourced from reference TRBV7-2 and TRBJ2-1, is GAGVSQSPSNKVTEKGKDVELRCDPISGHTALYWYRQSLGQGLEFLIYFQGNSAPDKSGLPSDRFSAERTGGSVSTLTIQRTQQEDSAVYLCASSLTSGGAPHEQFFGPGTRLTVL.

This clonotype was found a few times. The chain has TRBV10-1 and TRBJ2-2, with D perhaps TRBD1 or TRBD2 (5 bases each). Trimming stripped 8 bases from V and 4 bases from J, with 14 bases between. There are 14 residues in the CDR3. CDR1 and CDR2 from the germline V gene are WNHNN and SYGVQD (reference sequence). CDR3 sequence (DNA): TGCGCCAGCCAGCGGATGGGGGTCACCGGGGAGCTGTTTTTT. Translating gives CASQRMGVTGELFF.

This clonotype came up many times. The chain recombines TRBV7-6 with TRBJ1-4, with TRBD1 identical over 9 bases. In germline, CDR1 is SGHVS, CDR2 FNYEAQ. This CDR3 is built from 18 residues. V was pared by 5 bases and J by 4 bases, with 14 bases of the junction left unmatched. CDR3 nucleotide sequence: TGTGCCAGCAGCCGGTCTCCGGGACAGGGTGATTTTAATGAAAAACTGTTTTTT. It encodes CASSRSPGQGDFNEKLFF.

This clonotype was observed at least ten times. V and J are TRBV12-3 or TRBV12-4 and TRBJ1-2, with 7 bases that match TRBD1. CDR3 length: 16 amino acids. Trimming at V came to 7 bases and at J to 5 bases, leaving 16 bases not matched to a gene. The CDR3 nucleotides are TGTGCCAGCACCCTGGGACAGCCGGGGGTGGGGTATGGCTACACCTTC. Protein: CASTLGQPGVGYGYTF.

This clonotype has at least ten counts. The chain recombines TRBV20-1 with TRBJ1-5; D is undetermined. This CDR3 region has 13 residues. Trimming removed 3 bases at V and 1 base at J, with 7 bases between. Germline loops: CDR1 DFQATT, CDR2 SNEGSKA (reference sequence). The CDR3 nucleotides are TGCAGTGCTAGGCGTCAGAGCAATCAGCCCCAGCATTTT. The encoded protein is CSARRQSNQPQHF.

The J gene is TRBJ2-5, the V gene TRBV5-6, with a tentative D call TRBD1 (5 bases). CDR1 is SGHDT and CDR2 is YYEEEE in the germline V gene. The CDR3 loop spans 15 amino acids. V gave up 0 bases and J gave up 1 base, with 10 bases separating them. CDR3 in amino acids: CASSLGQGSQETQYF. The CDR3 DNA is TGTGCCAGCAGCTTGGGGCAGGGAAGCCAAGAGACCCAGTACTTC.

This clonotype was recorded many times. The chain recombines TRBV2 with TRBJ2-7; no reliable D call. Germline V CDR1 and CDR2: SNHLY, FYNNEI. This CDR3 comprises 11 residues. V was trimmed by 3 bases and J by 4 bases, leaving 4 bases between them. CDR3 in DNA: TGTGCCAGCAGTGAGGGTTACGAGCAGTACTTC. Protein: CASSEGYEQYF.

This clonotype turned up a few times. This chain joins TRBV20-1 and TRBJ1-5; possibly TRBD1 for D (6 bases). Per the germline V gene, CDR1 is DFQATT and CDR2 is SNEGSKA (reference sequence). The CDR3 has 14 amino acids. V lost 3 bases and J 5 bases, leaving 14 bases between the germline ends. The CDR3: CSASPGAFDQPQHF. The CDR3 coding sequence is TGCAGTGCTAGCCCAGGGGCGTTTGATCAGCCCCAGCATTTT.

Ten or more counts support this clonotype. CDR3 sequence (DNA): TGTGCCAGCAGCTTAAACAGGGGTAGTTCACCCCTCCACTTT. Protein: CASSLNRGSSPLHF. V is TRBV7-8 and J is TRBJ1-6; TRBD1 matches at 7 bases. Germline lookup yields CDR1 SGHVS and CDR2 FQNEAQ. After removal of 2 bases from V and 9 bases from J, the junction contained 4 bases not matched to a gene. There are 14 residues in the CDR3. Looking up the rest from reference TRBV7-8 and TRBJ1-6 gives the full variable domain: GAGVSQSPRYKVAKRGQDVALRCDPISGHVSLFWYQQALGQGPEFLTYFQNEAQLDKSGLPSDRFFAERPEGSVSTLKIQRTQQEDSAVYLCASSLNRGSSPLHFGNGTRLTVT.

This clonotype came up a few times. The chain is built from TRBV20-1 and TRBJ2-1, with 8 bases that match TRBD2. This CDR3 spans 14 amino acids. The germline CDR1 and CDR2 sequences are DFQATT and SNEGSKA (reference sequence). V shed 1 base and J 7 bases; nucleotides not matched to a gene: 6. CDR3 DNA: TGCAGTGCTAGAGTTGGCGGGGGGCCGAATGAGCAGTTCTTC. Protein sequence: CSARVGGGPNEQFF.

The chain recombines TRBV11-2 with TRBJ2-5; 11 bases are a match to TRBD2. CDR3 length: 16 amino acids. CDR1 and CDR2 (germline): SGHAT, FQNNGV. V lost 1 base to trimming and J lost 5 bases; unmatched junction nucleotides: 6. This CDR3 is CASSLGSSGGYETQYF. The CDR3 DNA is TGTGCCAGCAGCTTAGGATCTAGCGGGGGGTATGAGACCCAGTACTTC.

CDR3 amino acids: CASSYGGAGAGELFF. The CDR3 DNA is TGTGCCAGCAGTTACGGGGGGGCGGGAGCCGGGGAGCTGTTTTTT. The V call is TRBV6-5, the J call TRBJ2-2; D is possibly TRBD2 (7 bases). The CDR3 contains 15 residues. Trimming cost V 2 bases and J 6 bases, with 13 bases left between them. Germline CDR1 MNHEY, CDR2 SVGAGI.

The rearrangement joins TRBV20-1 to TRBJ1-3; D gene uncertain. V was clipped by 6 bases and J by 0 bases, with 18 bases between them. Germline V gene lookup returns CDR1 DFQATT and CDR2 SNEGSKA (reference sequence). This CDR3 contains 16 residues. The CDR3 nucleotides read TGCAGTGCGCCCGGGCACACCTCCTCCTCTGGAAACACCATATATTTT. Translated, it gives CSAPGHTSSSGNTIYF.

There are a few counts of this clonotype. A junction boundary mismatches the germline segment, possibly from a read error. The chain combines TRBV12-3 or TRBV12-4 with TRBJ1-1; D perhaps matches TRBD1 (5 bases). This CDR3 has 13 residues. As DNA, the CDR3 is TGTGCCAGCAGTTTAGTGGGGGGAAGACGGTACCAATTT. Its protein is CASSLVGGRRYQF.

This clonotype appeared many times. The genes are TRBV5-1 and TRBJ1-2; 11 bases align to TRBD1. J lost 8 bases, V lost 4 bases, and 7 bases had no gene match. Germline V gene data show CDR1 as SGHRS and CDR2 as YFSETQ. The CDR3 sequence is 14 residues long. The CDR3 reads CASSAGQGDLGYTF. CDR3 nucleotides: TGCGCCAGCAGCGCGGGACAGGGGGACCTCGGCTACACCTTC.

CDR3 sequence reads: CATSKLQGAGEAFF. CDR3 bases: TGCGCCACCTCAAAATTACAGGGGGCGGGTGAAGCTTTCTTT. The chain has TRBV5-1 and TRBJ1-1; 9 bases are a match to TRBD1. Germline trimming cut 9 bases from V and 7 bases from J; bases unmatched to any gene: 13. The CDR3 loop spans 14 amino acids. The germline V gene encodes CDR1 SGHRS and CDR2 YFSETQ. Full variable domain (missing parts from reference TRBV5-1 and TRBJ1-1): KAGVTQTPRYLIKTRGQQVTLSCSPISGHRSVSWYQQTPGQGLQFLFEYFSETQRNKGNFPGRFSGRQFSNSRSEMNVSTLELGDSALYLCATSKLQGAGEAFFGQGTRLTVV.

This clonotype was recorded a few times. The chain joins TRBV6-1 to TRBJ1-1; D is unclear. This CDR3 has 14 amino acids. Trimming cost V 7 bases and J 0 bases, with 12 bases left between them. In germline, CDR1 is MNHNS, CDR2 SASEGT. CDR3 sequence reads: CASTYGLLNTEAFF. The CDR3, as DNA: TGTGCCAGCACATATGGACTTTTGAACACTGAAGCTTTCTTT.

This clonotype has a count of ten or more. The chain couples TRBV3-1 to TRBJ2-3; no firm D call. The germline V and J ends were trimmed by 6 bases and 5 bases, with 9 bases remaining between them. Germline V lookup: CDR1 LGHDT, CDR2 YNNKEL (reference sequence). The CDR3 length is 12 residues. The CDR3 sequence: CASSPTEDTQYF. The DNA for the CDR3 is TGTGCCAGCAGTCCCACCGAAGATACGCAGTATTTT.

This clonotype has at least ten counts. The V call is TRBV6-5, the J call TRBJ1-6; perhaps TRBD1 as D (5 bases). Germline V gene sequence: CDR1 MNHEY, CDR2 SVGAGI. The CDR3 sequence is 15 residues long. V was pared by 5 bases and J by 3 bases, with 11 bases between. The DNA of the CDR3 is TGTGCCAGCAGTAGTGACAGCGGCTATAATTCACCCCTCCACTTT. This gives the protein CASSSDSGYNSPLHF.